The sequence of this T cell receptor beta chain was determined in a study of blood T cell repertoires in COVID-19. Study background: The origin of the acute and convalescent COVID-19 samples was the United States, Italy and Spain. T cells, B-cell-depleted T cells, or PBMCs provided the cDNA or gDNA that served as material.

Under the authors' procedure: Reference gene primer amplification gave estimated nucleated cell counts. Profiled with immunoSEQ multiplex PCR; TCRdb holds only in-frame clones, not every one. V and J calls and clone size come straight from that table; D and trimming were deduced from the DNA. Of around 60,000 clones listed, 72% are singletons. Seattle patients were enrolled while actively infected and followed longitudinally. The germline gives CDR1 MNHEY, CDR2 SMNVEV (reference sequence). J gave up 5 bases and V 3 bases, and 8 bases lay outside the gene matches. This CDR3 spans 15 amino acids. The chain is built from TRBV27 and TRBJ2-5; 8 bases align to TRBD1. The clonotype was recovered from a woman aged 70-85 years with COVID-19, enrolled during active disease. The sequencing sample was made of peripheral blood. Here the CDR3 reads CASSLYPTGGETQYF. The CDR3 region has the DNA TGTGCCAGCAGTTTGTATCCTACAGGGGGGGAGACCCAGTACTTC.